These T cell receptor beta chains were read from a single sample in a study of cytomegalovirus exposure and HLA in healthy donors. The method was immunoSEQ multiplex PCR; TCRdb's version includes in-frame clones alone and lacks a portion of them. Of approximately 150,000 clones in the sample, 80% to 90% were seen once. Sequenced input: PBMCs. These receptors all come from a woman younger than 45 in good health and CMV-seropositive. Each CDR3 is given with its conserved first and last residue. The D gene is left open where the match is weak. Clone size, where shown, is once, few, many, or a class for clones that have expanded.

DNA: TGTGCCAGCAGTCAGGGGGGCGCGGAGCTTTACGGGCAGTACTTC; CDR3: CASSQGGAELYGQYF; size: -; D: -; J: TRBJ2-7; V: TRBV21-1
DNA: TGTGCCAGCTCCCCGCTAGCGGGGGCCCTACCAGACCGCACAGATACGCAGTATTTT; CDR3: CASSPLAGALPDRTDTQYF; size: -; D: TRBD2; J: TRBJ2-3; V: TRBV18
DNA: TGTGCCAGCAGCTTGGGGACAGACGGAAACACCATATATTTT; CDR3: CASSLGTDGNTIYF; size: -; D: -; J: TRBJ1-3; V: TRBV5-6
DNA: TGCGCCAGCAGCAATACAGAGCGGAACTATGGCTACACCTTC; CDR3: CASSNTERNYGYTF; size: -; D: -; J: TRBJ1-2; V: TRBV5-1
DNA: TGTGCCTGGAAGGTCACCGGAGGGGCTAATGAAAAACTGTTTTTT; CDR3: CAWKVTGGANEKLFF; size: once; D: -; J: TRBJ1-4; V: TRBV30
DNA: TGTGCCAGTAGACCAGGGGACCCGAACACTGAAGCTTTCTTT; CDR3: CASRPGDPNTEAFF; size: -; D: -; J: TRBJ1-1; V: TRBV19
DNA: TGTGCCAGCAGGTTAGCGGGGGGGCCAGATACGCAGTATTTT; CDR3: CASRLAGGPDTQYF; size: -; D: TRBD2; J: TRBJ2-3; V: TRBV7-2
DNA: TGTGCCAGCAGTTACGTAAACAGGGGCAATTCACCCCTCCACTTT; CDR3: CASSYVNRGNSPLHF; size: -; D: TRBD1; J: TRBJ1-6; V: TRBV6-5
DNA: TGTGCCAGCAGTTCGACAGGGAGCACCGGGGAGCTGTTTTTT; CDR3: CASSSTGSTGELFF; size: -; D: TRBD1; J: TRBJ2-2; V: TRBV27
DNA: TGTGCCAGTAGTCCCTTACGGGGTTCTCGGGATCAGCCCCAGCATTTT; CDR3: CASSPLRGSRDQPQHF; size: -; D: -; J: TRBJ1-5; V: TRBV19
DNA: TGTGCCAGCAGCCAAGATACGGGATTTGACTACGAGCAGTACTTC; CDR3: CASSQDTGFDYEQYF; size: -; D: -; J: TRBJ2-7; V: TRBV4-2
DNA: TGTGCCAGCAGTGACGCTCTAGCAAGCGATACGCAGTATTTT; CDR3: CASSDALASDTQYF; size: -; D: -; J: TRBJ2-3; V: TRBV6-4
DNA: TGCGCCAGCAGCCAAGACTTGGGACAGTTCGATGAAAAACTGTTTTTT; CDR3: CASSQDLGQFDEKLFF; size: -; D: TRBD1; J: TRBJ1-4; V: TRBV4-3
DNA: TGTGCCAGCAGCGTAGGACAGGGAACAGATACGCAGTATTTT; CDR3: CASSVGQGTDTQYF; size: -; D: TRBD1; J: TRBJ2-3; V: TRBV9
DNA: TGTGCCAGCAGTTGGGGGCGGGTTCAGCCCCAGCATTTT; CDR3: CASSWGRVQPQHF; size: once; D: -; J: TRBJ1-5; V: TRBV2
DNA: TGTGCCAGCAGTGAATGGGCAGGGGGCTTCTACGAGCAGTACTTC; CDR3: CASSEWAGGFYEQYF; size: -; D: TRBD1; J: TRBJ2-7; V: TRBV2